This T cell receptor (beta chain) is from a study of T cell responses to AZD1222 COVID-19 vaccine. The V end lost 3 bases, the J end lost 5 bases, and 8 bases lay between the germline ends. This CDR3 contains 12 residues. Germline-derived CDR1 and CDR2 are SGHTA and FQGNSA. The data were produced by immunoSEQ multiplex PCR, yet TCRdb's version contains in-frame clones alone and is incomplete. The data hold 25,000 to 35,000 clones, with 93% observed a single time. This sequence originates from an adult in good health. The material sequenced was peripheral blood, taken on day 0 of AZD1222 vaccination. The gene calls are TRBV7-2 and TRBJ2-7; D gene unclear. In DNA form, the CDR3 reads TGTGCCAGCAGCTTCGTGGGGAACGAGCAGTACTTC. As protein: CASSFVGNEQYF.